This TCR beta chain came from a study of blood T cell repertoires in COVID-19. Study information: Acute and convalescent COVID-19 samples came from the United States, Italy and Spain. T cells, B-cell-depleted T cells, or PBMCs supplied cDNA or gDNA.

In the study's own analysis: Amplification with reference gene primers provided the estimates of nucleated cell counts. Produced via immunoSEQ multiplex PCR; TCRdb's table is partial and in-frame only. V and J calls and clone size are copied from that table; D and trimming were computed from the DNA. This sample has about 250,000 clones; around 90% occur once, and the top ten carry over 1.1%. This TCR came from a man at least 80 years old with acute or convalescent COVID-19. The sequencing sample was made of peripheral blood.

The chain's CDR3 is CASSVLAGAFTGELFF. CDR3 DNA: TGTGCCAGCAGTGTGCTAGCGGGAGCGTTCACCGGGGAGCTGTTTTTT. This sequence joins TRBV28 and TRBJ2-2; 10 bases fit TRBD2. The CDR3 loop spans 16 amino acids. The germline V gene has CDR1 MDHEN and CDR2 SYDVKM. V lost 5 bases to trimming and J lost 4 bases; unmatched junction nucleotides: 7.